These T cell receptor beta chains were read from a single sample in a study of blood T cell repertoires in COVID-19. The method was immunoSEQ multiplex PCR; TCRdb's version includes in-frame clones alone and lacks a portion of them. The data contain some 90,000 clones, 75% to 95% of them singletons. Sample: peripheral blood. The source of these receptors is a woman in her fifties or sixties in a cohort sampled during active COVID-19. Both conserved end residues are part of each CDR3. The D gene is left open where the match is weak. Clone size is not always given. Where it is, it says once, few, many or a class for expanded clones.

-	-	TRBV11-2	TRBJ2-1	TGTGCCAGCAGCTTAGGGGGCCAGGGCTCCTACAATGAGCAGTTCTTC	CASSLGGQGSYNEQFF
TRBD1	-	TRBV7-8	TRBJ1-4	TGTGCCAGCTCTCGGGGACAGGTTAATGAAAAACTGTTTTTT	CASSRGQVNEKLFF
-	-	TRBV5-1	TRBJ1-2	TGCGCCAGCAGCTCCTGGCCCCGGGGAGCTAACTATGGCTACACCTTC	CASSSWPRGANYGYTF
TRBD2	-	TRBV10-3	TRBJ2-7	TGTGCCATCCTGGGAGGGCCAGGCCACGAGCAGTACTTC	CAILGGPGHEQYF
-	-	TRBV27	TRBJ2-1	TGTGCCAGCAGTTTAAGAGGGAAATCCTACAATGAGCAGTTCTTC	CASSLRGKSYNEQFF
-	-	TRBV28	TRBJ2-7	TGTGCCAGCTTGGGCCAGACAAGTACCTATTACGAGCAGTACTTC	CASLGQTSTYYEQYF
-	-	TRBV5-4	TRBJ2-1	TGTGCCAGCAGCTGGGGCGACAATGAGCAGTTCTTC	CASSWGDNEQFF
TRBD2	-	TRBV7-9	TRBJ2-1	TGTGCCAGCAGCTTACGGCGGGAGGGCAATGAGCAGTTCTTC	CASSLRREGNEQFF
TRBD1	-	TRBV28	TRBJ2-7	TGTGCCAGCAGTAACGGACAGGGCGTCTACTACGAGCAGTACTTC	CASSNGQGVYYEQYF
TRBD1	-	TRBV4-1	TRBJ2-7	TGCGCCAGCAGCCAGATGTTGAGGCTGACAGGGAAAAGCTCCTACGAGCAGTACTTC	CASSQMLRLTGKSSYEQYF
-	-	TRBV6-5	TRBJ2-1	TGTGCCAGCAGGCAGGACTCGTACAATGAGCAGTTCTTC	CASRQDSYNEQFF
TRBD1	-	TRBV6-2/TRBV6-3	TRBJ1-1	TGTGCCAGCAGCACCCCCGGGACAGGCAAGGGAGCTTTCTTT	CASSTPGTGKGAFF
-	-	TRBV20-1	TRBJ2-5	TGCAGTGCTAGTACGGGGACCCAGTACTTC	CSASTGTQYF
TRBD1	-	TRBV11-3	TRBJ2-2	TGTGCCAGCAGCCTGGGGACAGGGGCCGGCGGGGAGCTGTTTTTT	CASSLGTGAGGELFF
-	-	TRBV19	TRBJ2-3	TGTGCCAGTAGTAGCGGGGGCCCAGATACGCAGTATTTT	CASSSGGPDTQYF
-	-	TRBV4-1	TRBJ2-2	TGCGCCAGCATGATAAATCGGGACAAGAACACCGGGGAGCTGTTTTTT	CASMINRDKNTGELFF
TRBD1	-	TRBV28	TRBJ2-7	TGTGCCAGCAGTTTCTATCGACAGGGGGCGGAGGAGCAGTACTTC	CASSFYRQGAEEQYF
TRBD2	once	TRBV6-2/TRBV6-3	TRBJ2-7	TGTGCCAGCAGTTTAGCGGGAGGCCCCTACGAGCAGTACTTC	CASSLAGGPYEQYF
TRBD2	-	TRBV19	TRBJ2-1	TGTGCCAGTAGTAAAATGGGGACTAGCGGGAGAAATCAGTTCTTC	CASSKMGTSGRNQFF